One and the same sample provided the 26 T cell receptor beta chains below, sequenced in a study of CD8+ T cells in alopecia areata (dated by TCRdb to between 2017 and 2018). What this sample's treatment or condition label stands for: oral pan-JAK inhibitor, 5-10 mg twice daily. Receptor amplification or capture employed the immunoSEQ multiplex PCR assay. RNA was extracted from all samples and reverse transcribed into cDNA as template for TCR sequencing. Held by TCRdb, this immuneACCESS table contains in-frame sequences only and omits some clones. Under half of the omission traces to an unresolved V gene where checked; the cause of the rest is unknown. This sample comprises approximately 150,000 clones, 58% of them detected only once. The ten largest clones represent approximately 16% of the sample. The material sequenced was CD4+ T cells sorted from blood, taken between weeks 55 and 65, from a patient treated with tofacitinib. These receptors all come from a human donor with alopecia areata.

The gene calls are TRBV15 and TRBJ2-3; a possible D gene is TRBD1 (6 bases). Deletions cut 3 bases from V and 2 bases from J, with 15 bases between. This CDR3 spans 16 amino acids. Looked up from germline, CDR1 is LNHNV and CDR2 is YYDKDF (reference sequence). The CDR3 spells CATSRPFAGDTDTQYF. CDR3 bases: TGTGCCACCAGCAGGCCCTTCGCAGGGGACACAGATACGCAGTATTTT.

This chain joins TRBV6-5 and TRBJ1-2, with 7 bases matching TRBD1. The germline gives CDR1 MNHEY, CDR2 SVGAGI. Trimming took 4 bases from V and 2 from J; bases not matched to a gene: 1. This CDR3 has 13 amino acids. CDR3 in DNA: TGTGCCAGCAGTTTACAGGGGAACTATGGCTACACCTTC. It translates to CASSLQGNYGYTF.

This clone was detected only once. In DNA form, the CDR3 reads TGTGCCAGCAGCGTAGCTACGGGACTAACCTCCTACAATGAGCAGTTCTTC. This sequence encodes CASSVATGLTSYNEQFF. V is TRBV9 and J is TRBJ2-1; 7 bases fit TRBD2. The V gene's germline CDR1 is SGDLS and CDR2 YYNGEE. This CDR3 is 17 amino acids long. V gave up 0 bases and J gave up 0 bases; unmatched junction bases: 6.

In its sample, this clone was seen a few times. The chain combines TRBV4-1 with TRBJ2-3, with 9 bases fitting TRBD2. Germline CDR1 MGHRA, CDR2 YSYEKL. V shed 0 bases and J 2 bases; nucleotides not matched to a gene: 3. The CDR3 spans 16 residues. The DNA for the CDR3 is TGCGCCAGCAGCCAAGATTCTAGCGGGGCCACAGATACGCAGTATTTT. Protein product: CASSQDSSGATDTQYF.

The rearrangement joins TRBV5-1 to TRBJ2-7; 8 nucleotides align to TRBD1. The junction had 7 bases not matched to a gene; V was cut back by 7 bases and J by 1 base. This CDR3 comprises 14 residues. Germline-derived CDR1 and CDR2 are SGHRS and YFSETQ. The CDR3 DNA sequence: TGCGCCAGCGGACAGGGTCGGTCGTCCTACGAGCAGTACTTC. This gives the protein CASGQGRSSYEQYF.

The V call is TRBV9, the J call TRBJ1-6, with D hard to call. Trimming took off 0 bases at V and 5 bases at J, with 6 bases between the two ends. The CDR3 runs to 14 residues. Germline CDR1 and CDR2: SGDLS and YYNGEE. CDR3 region: CASSVALNNSPLHF. Written as DNA, the CDR3 is TGTGCCAGCAGCGTAGCCCTTAATAATTCACCCCTCCACTTT.

The rearrangement joins TRBV6-5 to TRBJ2-6; the D is unclear. V was cut by 6 bases and J by 0 bases, with 9 bases left in between. The CDR3 has 15 amino acids. Germline V gene sequence: CDR1 MNHEY, CDR2 SVGAGI. CDR3 coding DNA: TGTGCCAGCAGGCGACTCTCCTCTGGGGCCAACGTCCTGACTTTC. This translates into CASRRLSSGANVLTF.

This clone came up a few times. This chain uses TRBV9 with TRBJ2-1, with TRBD1 identical over 7 bases. Germline V gene sequence: CDR1 SGDLS, CDR2 YYNGEE. With 4 bases clipped from V and 9 bases from J, the junction kept 10 bases outside the gene matches. The CDR3 contains 14 residues. CDR3 protein: CASSLAVDRVEQFF. The CDR3 coding sequence is TGTGCCAGCAGCCTAGCCGTCGACAGGGTTGAGCAGTTCTTC.

The rearrangement joins TRBV29-1 to TRBJ2-7, with 7 bases lining up with TRBD2. In germline, CDR1 is SQVTM, CDR2 ANQGSEA. V shed 5 bases and J 3 bases; nucleotides not matched to a gene: 4. The CDR3 covers 12 residues. The CDR3 loop is CSVMRGNYEQYF. The DNA for the CDR3 is TGCAGCGTTATGCGGGGGAACTACGAGCAGTACTTC.

The V gene is TRBV27, the J gene TRBJ1-2; D gene uncertain. CDR3 length: 14 amino acids. CDR1 is MNHEY, CDR2 SMNVEV, per germline (reference sequence). With 7 bases removed from V and 3 bases from J, the gap between germline ends came to 15 bases. CDR3 nucleotide sequence: TGTGCCAGCAAGGGTGTGACCCAGGACTATGGCTACACCTTC. The encoded protein is CASKGVTQDYGYTF.

In this sample, this clone turned up once. The rearrangement uses TRBV19 and TRBJ1-5; D gene uncertain. CDR1 and CDR2 from the germline V gene are LNHDA and SQIVND (reference sequence). This CDR3 comprises 11 residues. The V and J ends lost 8 bases and 5 bases respectively, with 7 bases between them. The CDR3: CASGPYQPQHF. The CDR3 nucleotides are TGTGCCAGTGGACCCTATCAGCCCCAGCATTTT.

V is TRBV4-1 and J is TRBJ2-1; D remains ambiguous. Germline values: CDR1 MGHRA, CDR2 YSYEKL. The CDR3 covers 14 residues. V was cut by 4 bases and J by 7 bases, with 14 bases left in between. The CDR3 DNA sequence: TGCGCCAGCAGCCCCAACGTGGCGAAGAATGAGCAGTTCTTC. It codes for CASSPNVAKNEQFF.

The chain recombines TRBV11-2 with TRBJ2-7; D might be TRBD2 (7 bases). Trimming took off 1 base at V and 5 bases at J, with 9 bases between the two ends. Germline CDR1 and CDR2: SGHAT and FQNNGV. CDR3 length equals 13 residues. The CDR3 reads CASSLGGGNEQYF. The CDR3 DNA reads as TGTGCCAGCAGCTTAGGCGGGGGCAACGAGCAGTACTTC.

This clone was counted only a few times. This chain joins TRBV2 and TRBJ2-5; either TRBD1 or TRBD2 may fit D (6 bases each). The CDR3 totals 16 residues. Germline loops: CDR1 SNHLY, CDR2 FYNNEI. The V and J ends lost 4 bases and 1 base respectively, with 16 bases between them. CDR3 loop: CASSALPGASQETQYF. CDR3 DNA sequence: TGTGCCAGCAGTGCTTTGCCGGGGGCTTCCCAAGAGACCCAGTACTTC.

This clone has just one count. V usage is TRBV30 and J usage is TRBJ1-2, with D hard to call. The CDR3 is made up of 11 amino acids. Germline V gene sequence: CDR1 GTSNPN, CDR2 SVGIG (reference sequence). DNA of the CDR3: TGTGCTGCTGAACGGTACTATGGCTACACCTTC. Protein sequence: CAAERYYGYTF.

This sequence joins TRBV7-2 and TRBJ2-7; D gene uncertain. Per germline, CDR1 SGHTA and CDR2 FQGNSA. V lost 2 bases and J 3 bases, leaving 5 bases between the germline ends. The length of the CDR3 is 12 residues. The CDR3 region has the DNA TGTGCCAGCAGCTTACAATACTACGAGCAGTACTTC. Amino acid sequence: CASSLQYYEQYF.

The genes are TRBV29-1 and TRBJ2-5, with D unresolved. The CDR3 is 10 residues long. Trimming removed 5 bases at V and 3 bases at J, with 4 bases between. Germline CDR1 and CDR2: SQVTM and ANQGSEA. The CDR3 spells CSVQKETQYF. The CDR3 DNA is TGCAGCGTTCAAAAAGAGACCCAGTACTTC.

This chain links TRBV5-6 with TRBJ2-2; no definite D call. From germline, CDR1 is SGHDT and CDR2 YYEEEE. Trimming left V 3 bases short and J 6 bases short, with 15 bases between. This CDR3 is 15 amino acids long. The CDR3 DNA sequence: TGTGCCAGCAGCTCCGTTTTTGGGGTAGCCGGGGAGCTGTTTTTT. Translation gives CASSSVFGVAGELFF.

The chain links TRBV7-2 to TRBJ2-2; no definite D call. CDR3 length: 13 amino acids. V was cut by 5 bases and J by 9 bases, with 13 bases left in between. Germline values: CDR1 SGHTA, CDR2 FQGNSA. In DNA form, the CDR3 reads TGTGCCAGCAGCCCCGGCACGCAGAGGGAGCTGTTTTTT. Its translation: CASSPGTQRELFF. Drawing the rest from reference TRBV7-2 and TRBJ2-2, the complete variable domain is GAGVSQSPSNKVTEKGKDVELRCDPISGHTALYWYRQSLGQGLEFLIYFQGNSAPDKSGLPSDRFSAERTGGSVSTLTIQRTQQEDSAVYLCASSPGTQRELFFGEGSRLTVL.

V and J are TRBV29-1 and TRBJ2-5; D not certain. The end of the DNA aligns better with TRBJ2-7, so the J call may be wrong. The germline CDR1 and CDR2 sequences are SQVTM and ANQGSEA. The CDR3 length is 12 residues. As DNA, the CDR3 is TGCAGCGTTCACACGGGCACCTACGAGCAGTACTTC. As protein: CSVHTGTYEQYF.

With regard to this clone: Germline and junction disagree at one end, which may indicate a read error. The chain is built from TRBV10-2 and TRBJ2-3; possible D gene TRBD2, 6 bases. This CDR3 has 13 amino acids. CDR1 and CDR2 from the germline V gene are WSHSY and SAAADI. Here the CDR3 reads CASSEPLGGRTCF. CDR3 nucleotide sequence: TGCGCCAGCAGTGAGCCCCTCGGAGGGCGGACCTGCTTT.

The V gene is TRBV5-1, the J gene TRBJ1-5; the D is unclear. CDR1 SGHRS and CDR2 YFSETQ come from the germline V gene. Between the trimmed V and J ends, which lost 1 base and 4 bases, there was a span of 9 bases. The CDR3 spans 14 residues. Here the CDR3 reads CASSLSGDNQPQHF. In nucleotides, the CDR3 is TGCGCCAGCAGCTTGAGCGGGGATAATCAGCCCCAGCATTTT. The whole variable domain, filled in from reference TRBV5-1 and TRBJ1-5, reads KAGVTQTPRYLIKTRGQQVTLSCSPISGHRSVSWYQQTPGQGLQFLFEYFSETQRNKGNFPGRFSGRQFSNSRSEMNVSTLELGDSALYLCASSLSGDNQPQHFGDGTRLSIL.

V gene TRBV4-1 combines with J gene TRBJ2-5; D gene unclear. V gave up 4 bases and J gave up 1 base, with 7 bases separating them. This CDR3 is built from 13 residues. Germline CDR1 is MGHRA and CDR2 is YSYEKL. The CDR3 nucleotides read TGCGCCAGCAGCCTTCATATCCAAGAGACCCAGTACTTC. It translates to CASSLHIQETQYF.

This clone was seen a handful of times. This sequence joins TRBV5-1 and TRBJ1-1, with D tentatively TRBD1 (5 bases). Deletions cut 4 bases from V and 4 bases from J, with 20 bases between. CDR3 length equals 16 residues. Germline CDR1 and CDR2: SGHRS and YFSETQ. CDR3 loop: CASSRDSSRGVTEAFF. As DNA, the CDR3 is TGCGCCAGCAGCCGAGACAGCTCCCGGGGTGTCACTGAAGCTTTCTTT.

This clone was picked up a small number of times. The chain recombines TRBV29-1 with TRBJ2-7, with D maybe TRBD1 (5 bases). CDR3 length equals 12 residues. Germline loops: CDR1 SQVTM, CDR2 ANQGSEA. With 4 bases removed from V and 0 bases from J, the gap between germline ends came to 7 bases. The CDR3 spells CSVVRDSYEQYF. The CDR3 DNA sequence: TGCAGCGTTGTCAGGGACTCCTACGAGCAGTACTTC.

CDR3 region: CASSGGQGWGNSPLHF. CDR3 DNA sequence: TGTGCCAGCAGTGGGGGACAGGGCTGGGGTAATTCACCCCTCCACTTT. J is TRBJ1-6 and V is TRBV25-1, with 9 bases fitting TRBD1. The J segment lost 6 bases and the V segment lost 4 bases, leaving 7 bases of the junction unmatched. The CDR3 covers 16 residues. Germline values: CDR1 MGHDK, CDR2 SYGVNS.